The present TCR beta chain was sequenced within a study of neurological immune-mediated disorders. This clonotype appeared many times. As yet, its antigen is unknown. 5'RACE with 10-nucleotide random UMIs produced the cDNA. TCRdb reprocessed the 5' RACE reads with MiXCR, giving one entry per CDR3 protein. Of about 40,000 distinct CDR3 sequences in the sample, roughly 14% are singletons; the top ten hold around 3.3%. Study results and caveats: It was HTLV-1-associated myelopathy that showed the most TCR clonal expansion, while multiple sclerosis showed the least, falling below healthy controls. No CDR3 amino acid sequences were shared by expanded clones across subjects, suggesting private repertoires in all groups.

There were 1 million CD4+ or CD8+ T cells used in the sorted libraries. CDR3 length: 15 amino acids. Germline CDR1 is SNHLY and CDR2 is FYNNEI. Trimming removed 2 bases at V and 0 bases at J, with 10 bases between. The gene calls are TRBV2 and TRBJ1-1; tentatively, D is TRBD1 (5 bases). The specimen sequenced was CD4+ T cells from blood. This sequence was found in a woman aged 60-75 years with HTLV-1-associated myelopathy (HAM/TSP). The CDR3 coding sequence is TGTGCCAGCAGTGAAAGGTCAGGGCTGAACACTGAAGCTTTCTTT. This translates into CASSERSGLNTEAFF. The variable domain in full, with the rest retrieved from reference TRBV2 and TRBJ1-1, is EPEVTQTPSHQVTQMGQEVILRCVPISNHLYFYWYRQILGQKVEFLVSFYNNEISEKSEIFDDQFSVERPDGSNFTLKIRSTKLEDSAMYFCASSERSGLNTEAFFGQGTRLTVV.